A single TCR beta chain is shown here with its context. Antigen specificity is unknown. These data originate in a study of CXCR3-negative and CXCR3-positive naive CD8 T cells. Study-level information: Overall TRB read output was approximately 150 million, and each library contained about 1.5 +/- 0.3 million reads. Study observations and caveats: Cryopreserved cells showed partially decreased CXCR3 expression, and most assays used fresh PBMCs. Comparison of naive subsets found surface CD5 to be comparable, and TCR strength was inferred on the basis of TRB CDR3 properties.

The length of the CDR3 is 16 residues. CDR1 and CDR2 from the germline V gene are ENHRY and SYGVKD. The sorting of each CD8+ T cell subset was done in triplicate, at approximately 310,000 cells each. UMI-labeled 5' RACE TRB cDNA libraries were prepared from the cells. After re-calling the 5' RACE reads, TCRdb lists one entry per CDR3 protein, DNA absent. The sample shows around 140,000 distinct CDR3 sequences, and approximately 0.3% sits with its ten largest clones. The chain carries TRBV10-3 and TRBJ2-2; the TCRdb D gene call, TRBD2, has no DNA to confirm it. The TCR comes from a human donor in good health. Some clones in this sample may be carry-over from other donors' samples. The sequencing input was naive CXCR3- CD8+ T cells from blood. Regarding subset: CD45RO-CCR7+CD27+CD95- naive CD8+ T cells lacking CXCR3 (TNR3-). This chain's CDR3 is CAISESWTNRGGELFF.